The clone carrying this T cell receptor (beta chain) was counted many times. Other DNA sequences from this sample encode an identical CDR3 as well. There were no patients who had received any treatment before thyroid surgery. The data were obtained in a study of metastatic and nonmetastatic thyroid tumors. TCRdb recomputed clones from the PCR reads via MiXCR. The sample carries approximately 19,000 clones, 20% to 25% recorded once. CDR3 length equals 14 residues. CDR1 and CDR2 (germline): SNHLY, FYNNEI. V lost 7 bases and J lost 9; bases outside the gene matches: 13. The TCR was taken from a male donor with papillary thyroid cancer or a benign thyroid nodule (not recorded which). Some clones in this sample may be carry-over from other donors' samples. Sequenced input: tumor tissue. The chain employs TRBV2 and TRBJ2-3; TRBD1 agrees at 7 bases. The CDR3 loop is CASNSVSQGDTQYF. The CDR3, as DNA: TGTGCCAGCAACTCCGTATCTCAGGGGGACACGCAGTATTTT.